This T cell receptor (beta chain) is from a study of blood T cells in healthy people across ages. Germline V CDR1 and CDR2: SGHAT, FQDESV (reference sequence). With 4 bases removed from V and 4 bases from J, the gap between germline ends came to 16 bases. CDR3 length: 15 amino acids. With a J-beta primer mix and a sample-barcoded 5' primer, a second PCR ran about 6 to 11 cycles. A single record per CDR3 protein comes from TCRdb applying MiXCR to the 5' RACE reads. The table shows about 1.8 million distinct CDR3 sequences, with 40% to 55% occurring only once. The clonotype was recovered from a woman in her thirties or forties in good health. Specimen: blood. J is TRBJ1-1 and V is TRBV11-1; tentative D call: TRBD1 (5 bases). CDR3 amino acids: CASSSMGQGSTEAFF. CDR3 in DNA: TGTGCCAGCAGCTCAATGGGGCAGGGATCCACTGAAGCTTTCTTT. Drawing the rest from reference TRBV11-1 and TRBJ1-1, the complete variable domain is EAEVAQSPRYKITEKSQAVAFWCDPISGHATLYWYRQILGQGPELLVQFQDESVVDDSQLPKDRFSAERLKGVDSTLKIQPAELGDSAMYLCASSSMGQGSTEAFFGQGTRLTVV.